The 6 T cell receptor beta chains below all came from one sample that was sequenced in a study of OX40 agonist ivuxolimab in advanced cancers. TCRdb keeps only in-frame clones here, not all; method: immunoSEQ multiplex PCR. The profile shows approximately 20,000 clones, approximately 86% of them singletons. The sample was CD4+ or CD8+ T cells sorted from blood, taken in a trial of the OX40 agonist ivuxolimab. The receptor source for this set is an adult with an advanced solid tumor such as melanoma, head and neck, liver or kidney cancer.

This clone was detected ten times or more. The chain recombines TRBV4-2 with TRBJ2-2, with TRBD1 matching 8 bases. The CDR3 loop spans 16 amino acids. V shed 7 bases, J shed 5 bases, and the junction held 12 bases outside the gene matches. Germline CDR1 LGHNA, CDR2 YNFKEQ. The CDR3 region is CASNYGQGEGTGELFF. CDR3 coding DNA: TGTGCCAGCAACTACGGACAGGGAGAAGGGACCGGGGAGCTGTTTTTT.

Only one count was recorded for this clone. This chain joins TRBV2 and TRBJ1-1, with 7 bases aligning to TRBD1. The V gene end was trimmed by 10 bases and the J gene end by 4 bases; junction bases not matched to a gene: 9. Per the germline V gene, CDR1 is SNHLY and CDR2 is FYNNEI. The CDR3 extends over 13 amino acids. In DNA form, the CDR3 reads TGTGCCACCCAAGACAGGGTCATCACTGAAGCTTTCTTT. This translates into CATQDRVITEAFF. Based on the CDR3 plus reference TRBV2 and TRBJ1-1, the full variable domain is EPEVTQTPSHQVTQMGQEVILRCVPISNHLYFYWYRQILGQKVEFLVSFYNNEISEKSEIFDDQFSVERPDGSNFTLKIRSTKLEDSAMYFCATQDRVITEAFFGQGTRLTVV.

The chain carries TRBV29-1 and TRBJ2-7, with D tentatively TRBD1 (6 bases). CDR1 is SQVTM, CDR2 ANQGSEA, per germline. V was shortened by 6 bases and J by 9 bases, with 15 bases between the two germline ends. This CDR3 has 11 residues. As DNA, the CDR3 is TGCAGCGTCGAACAACAGGGAACGCAGTACTTC. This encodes CSVEQQGTQYF.

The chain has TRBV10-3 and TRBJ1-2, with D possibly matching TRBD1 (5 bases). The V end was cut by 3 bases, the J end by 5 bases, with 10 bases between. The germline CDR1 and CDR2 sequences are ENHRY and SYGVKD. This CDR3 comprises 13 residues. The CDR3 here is CAISDVRGYGYTF. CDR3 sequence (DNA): TGTGCCATCAGTGACGTGAGGGGATATGGCTACACCTTC.

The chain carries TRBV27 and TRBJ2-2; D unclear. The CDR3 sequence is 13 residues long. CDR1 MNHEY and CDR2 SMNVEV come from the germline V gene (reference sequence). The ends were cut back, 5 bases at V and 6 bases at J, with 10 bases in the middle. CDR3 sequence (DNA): TGTGCCAGCAGTCTGACTGGGCCCGGGGAGCTGTTTTTT. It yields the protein CASSLTGPGELFF.

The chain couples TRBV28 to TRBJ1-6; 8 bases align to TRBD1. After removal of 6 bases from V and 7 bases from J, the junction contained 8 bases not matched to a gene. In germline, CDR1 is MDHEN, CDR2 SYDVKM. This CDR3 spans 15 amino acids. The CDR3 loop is CASSLTGTGNSPLHF. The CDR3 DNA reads TGTGCCAGCAGCCTAACCGGGACAGGAAATTCACCCCTCCACTTT. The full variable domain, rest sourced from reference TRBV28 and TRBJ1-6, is DVKVTQSSRYLVKRTGEKVFLECVQDMDHENMFWYRQDPGLGLRLIYFSYDVKMKEKGDIPEGYSVSREKKERFSLILESASTNQTSMYLCASSLTGTGNSPLHFGNGTRLTVT.